These 14 T cell receptor beta chains originate from one sample sequenced in a study of identical twins (dated by TCRdb to 2016 to 2017). The protocol used for the library was 5' RACE. TCRdb records Illumina HiSeq 2000 as the sequencer. TCRdb trimmed the raw reads at Q25, called clones with MiXCR and kept productive beta chains. Every distinct CDR3 protein forms one entry, paired with its most common genes and DNA. This sample has fewer than 350,000 distinct CDR3 sequences in its table, and about 8% of those were observed once. The biggest ten clones account for approximately 2% of the sample. This same sample was also taken into another study, of yellow fever vaccine responses in identical twins.

Sequenced: memory (CD45RO+) T cells sorted from blood. The label giving this sample's cell subset or site can be read as: CD45RO+ enriched T cells. The source is a woman aged 18 to 35 in good health.

This clonotype was counted ten times or more. V is TRBV12-5 and J is TRBJ2-7; 11 bases fit TRBD2. V was pared by 3 bases and J by 6 bases, with 4 bases of the junction left unmatched. CDR3 length: 14 residues. Germline V gene sequence: CDR1 LGHNT, CDR2 FRNRAP. The CDR3 protein is CASGLLAGAGEQYF. In nucleotides, the CDR3 is TGTGCTAGTGGTTTACTAGCGGGAGCTGGCGAGCAGTACTTC.

There are a few counts of this clonotype. The genes are TRBV6-1 and TRBJ1-2; D is ambiguous. The germline V gene encodes CDR1 MNHNS and CDR2 SASEGT. Between the trimmed V and J ends, which lost 2 bases and 6 bases, there was a span of 10 bases. This CDR3 has 13 residues. Here the CDR3 reads CASSEWKADGYTF. CDR3 nucleotide sequence: TGTGCCAGCAGTGAATGGAAAGCGGATGGCTACACCTTC.

There are a few counts of this clonotype. The chain employs TRBV7-8 and TRBJ2-3; TRBD2 matches 11 bases. Trimming removed 5 bases from V and 5 bases from J; junction bases left unmatched: 12. This CDR3 is 17 amino acids long. Germline loops: CDR1 SGHVS, CDR2 FQNEAQ. Here the CDR3 DNA reads TGTGCCAGCAGCCCCCAATCACTAGCGGGAGTGATAGATACGCAGTATTTT. It specifies CASSPQSLAGVIDTQYF.

The sample holds a few counts of this clonotype. The chain is built from TRBV7-6 and TRBJ2-1; D perhaps matches TRBD2 (5 bases). CDR1 is SGHVS and CDR2 is FNYEAQ in the germline V gene. The ends were cut back, 3 bases at V and 0 bases at J, with 12 bases in the middle. CDR3 length equals 16 residues. The CDR3 DNA reads as TGTGCCAGCAGCTTGGCGGGCGGTACCTCCTACAATGAGCAGTTCTTC. This gives the protein CASSLAGGTSYNEQFF.

Many counts were recorded for this clonotype. The J gene is TRBJ2-1, the V gene TRBV5-1, with 13 positions matching TRBD2. The CDR3 is made up of 16 amino acids. The germline gives CDR1 SGHRS, CDR2 YFSETQ. Unmatched junction bases numbered 8, after V lost 4 bases and J lost 7 bases. CDR3 region: CASSASGTSGINEQFF. In nucleotides, the CDR3 is TGCGCCAGCAGCGCATCCGGGACTAGCGGGATAAATGAGCAGTTCTTC.

This clonotype was detected many times. V is TRBV7-9 and J is TRBJ2-2, with 8 bases that match TRBD1. Germline V lookup: CDR1 SEHNR, CDR2 FQNEAQ (reference sequence). The CDR3 extends over 15 amino acids. J lost 6 bases, V lost 5 bases, and 8 bases had no gene match. The CDR3 here is CASSTDRGLAGELFF. The CDR3 bases are TGTGCCAGCAGCACCGACAGGGGATTGGCCGGGGAGCTGTTTTTT.

This chain uses TRBV13 with TRBJ1-2; D call uncertain. The V end was cut by 5 bases, the J end by 7 bases, with 11 bases between. Germline V gene sequence: CDR1 PRHDT, CDR2 FYEKMQ (reference sequence). The CDR3 totals 12 residues. The CDR3 nucleotides read TGTGCCAGCAGCCACGCTCGGATTGGCTACACCTTC. Its protein is CASSHARIGYTF.

Ten or more counts support this clonotype. The chain carries TRBV5-1 and TRBJ1-1; D ambiguous. The CDR3 is 16 amino acids. CDR1 and CDR2 (germline): SGHRS, YFSETQ. V was cut by 3 bases and J by 4 bases, with 19 bases left in between. This CDR3 reads CASSSGVGSRSTEAFF. DNA for the CDR3: TGCGCCAGCAGCTCGGGAGTGGGGAGCCGGAGCACTGAAGCTTTCTTT.

This clonotype was seen ten or more times. V usage is TRBV6-2 or TRBV6-3 and J usage is TRBJ2-1; D uncertain. V was shortened by 6 bases and J by 15 bases, with 18 bases between the two germline ends. Looked up from germline, CDR1 is MNHEY and CDR2 is SVGEGT. There are 12 residues in the CDR3. The CDR3 is CASSPIGGTWFF. The CDR3 DNA follows: TGTGCCAGCAGCCCGATAGGCGGAACCTGGTTCTTC.

V gene TRBV18 combines with J gene TRBJ1-5, with D possibly TRBD1 on 5 matching bases. The CDR3 is 13 residues long. Looked up from germline, CDR1 is KGHSH and CDR2 is LQKENI. With 4 bases removed from V and 4 bases from J, the gap between germline ends came to 8 bases. Here the CDR3 DNA reads TGTGCCAGCTCACGGGGGTTGAATCAGCCCCAGCATTTT. Protein product: CASSRGLNQPQHF.

This chain links TRBV7-9 with TRBJ2-5, with D tentatively TRBD1 (5 bases). The CDR3 runs to 17 residues. V was cut by 5 bases and J by 0 bases, with 19 bases left in between. The germline V gene has CDR1 SEHNR and CDR2 FQNEAQ (reference sequence). In DNA, the CDR3 is TGTGCCAGCAGCCCCCCTCCAGGCAGGGCGTACCAAGAGACCCAGTACTTC. It yields the protein CASSPPPGRAYQETQYF. Complete variable domain (other parts from reference TRBV7-9 and TRBJ2-5): DTGVSQNPRHKITKRGQNVTFRCDPISEHNRLYWYRQTLGQGPEFLTYFQNEAQLEKSRLLSDRFSAERPKGSFSTLEIQRTEQGDSAMYLCASSPPPGRAYQETQYFGPGTRLLVL.

This clonotype has a count of ten or more. The chain couples TRBV20-1 to TRBJ1-1, with TRBD1 matching over 7 bases. The CDR3 runs to 11 residues. Germline loops: CDR1 DFQATT, CDR2 SNEGSKA (reference sequence). Losses at the gene ends were 7 bases for V and 2 bases for J; bases not matched to a gene: 1. The chain's CDR3 is CSGDSNTEAFF. The CDR3 DNA reads as TGCAGTGGGGACAGCAACACTGAAGCTTTCTTT.

This clonotype has more than one count but fewer than ten. The V gene is TRBV6-1, the J gene TRBJ1-1, with a possible D match to TRBD1 (5 bases). Germline V gene sequence: CDR1 MNHNS, CDR2 SASEGT. Trimming stripped 6 bases from V and 5 bases from J, with 13 bases between. This CDR3 is 13 amino acids long. CDR3 residues: CASRTAWRTEAFF. Here the CDR3 DNA reads TGTGCCAGCAGGACAGCCTGGAGGACTGAAGCTTTCTTT.

As regards this clonotype: This may be a read error: a much more frequent sequence differs by one nucleotide. This chain joins TRBV20-1 and TRBJ2-7, with a weak D call TRBD2 (6 bases). Deletions cut 6 bases from V and 2 bases from J, with 14 bases between. This CDR3 spans 13 amino acids. Germline V gene lookup returns CDR1 DFQATT and CDR2 SNEGSKA (reference sequence). DNA for the CDR3: TGCAGTGCCCAGCGGGTGGGCCCCTACGAGCAGTACTTC. It is translated as CSAQRVGPYEQYF.